The clone carrying this T cell receptor beta chain appeared many times. The sample belongs to a study of human T cells and chemical hapten exposure. Germline V gene lookup returns CDR1 MNHEY and CDR2 SMNVEV (reference sequence). The V segment lost 5 bases and the J segment 5 bases; nucleotides outside the gene matches: 5. The CDR3 runs 13 residues. TCRdb re-derived calls from the RACE reads in MiXCR, one entry per CDR3 protein. The data show around 56,000 distinct CDR3 sequences, 8% to 10% seen once. Indicated time point: pre-sensitization, week 0. Treatment described: therapeutic diphenylcyclopropenone sensitization with weekly scalp DPC.

The sample was whole blood, taken in connection with sensitization to the hapten diphenylcyclopropenone (DPC). V gene TRBV27 combines with J gene TRBJ2-7, with 8 bases identical to TRBD1. This receptor was obtained from a man aged 35-49 years with alopecia areata. Some clones in this sample may be carry-over from other donors' samples. CDR3 nucleotide sequence: TGTGCCAGCAGTGTGACAGGGGTCCACGAGCAGTACTTC. It encodes CASSVTGVHEQYF.